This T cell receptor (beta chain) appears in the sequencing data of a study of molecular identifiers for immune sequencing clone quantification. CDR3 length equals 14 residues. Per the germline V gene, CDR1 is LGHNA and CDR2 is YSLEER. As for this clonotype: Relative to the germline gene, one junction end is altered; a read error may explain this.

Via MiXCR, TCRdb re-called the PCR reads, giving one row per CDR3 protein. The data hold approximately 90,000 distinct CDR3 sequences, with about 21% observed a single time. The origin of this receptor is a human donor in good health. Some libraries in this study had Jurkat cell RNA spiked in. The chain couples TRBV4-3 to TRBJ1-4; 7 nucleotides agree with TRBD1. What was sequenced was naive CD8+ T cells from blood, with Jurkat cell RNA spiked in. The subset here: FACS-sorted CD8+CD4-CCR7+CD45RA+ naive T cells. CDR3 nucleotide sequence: TGCGCCAGCAGCCATAACAGGGGCGGTGAAAAACTGTTGTTT. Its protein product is CASSHNRGGEKLLF.